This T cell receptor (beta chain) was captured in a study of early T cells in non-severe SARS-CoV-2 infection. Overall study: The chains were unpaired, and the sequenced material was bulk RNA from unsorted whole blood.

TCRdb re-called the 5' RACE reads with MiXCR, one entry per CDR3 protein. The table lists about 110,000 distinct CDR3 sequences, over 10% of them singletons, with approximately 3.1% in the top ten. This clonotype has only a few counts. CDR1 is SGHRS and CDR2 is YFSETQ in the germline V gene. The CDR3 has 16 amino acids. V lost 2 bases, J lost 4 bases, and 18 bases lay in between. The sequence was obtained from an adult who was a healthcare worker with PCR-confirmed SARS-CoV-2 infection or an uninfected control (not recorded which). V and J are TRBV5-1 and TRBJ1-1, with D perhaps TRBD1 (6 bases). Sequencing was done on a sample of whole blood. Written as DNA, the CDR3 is TGCGCCAGCAGCTTATACGAACAGGGAGGCAGCACTGAAGCTTTCTTT. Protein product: CASSLYEQGGSTEAFF.